The source of this TCR beta chain is a study of T-cell reconstitution after alpha-beta-depleted transplantation in children (dated by TCRdb to the mid-2010s). General notes on the study: T-cell immune reconstitution after TCRalphabeta/CD19-depleted allogeneic hematopoietic cell transplantation in children was quantitatively tracked in the study by means of TCR repertoire profiling.

What the research found in general, with its limitations: The frequencies of hyperexpanded clones fell over the following months, and after one year, T-cell counts and TCRbeta diversity were mostly attributed to newly produced T cells. In some patients, high TCRbeta diversity at day 60 was attributed to recipient T cells and intrathymic progenitors that had survived conditioning. Apparently early alphabetaT-cell count recovery about two months after transplant reportedly relied on only several hundred rapidly expanded clones derived from non-depleted graft cells.

At the junction V is shortened by 4 bases and J by 5 bases; bases outside the gene matches: 2. Taken from the germline V gene, the CDR1 and CDR2 loops are SGHRS and YFSETQ. CDR3 length: 15 amino acids, cysteine to phenylalanine. Kept here is only the CDR3 DNA, which spans 45 bases and is read in frame from base 1. A word on this clonotype: Its binding antigen is unknown. The record has no base qualities; no much larger clone is one base away.

This sample's treatment or condition label indicates: allogeneic hematopoietic cell transplantation with graft depleted of TCRalphabeta T cells and CD19 B cells. The transplant recipients were children given TCRalphabeta/CD19-depleted allogeneic hematopoietic cell grafts. Library method: PCR. Sequenced using an Illumina HiSeq 2500. To normalize quantification of the TCRbeta repertoire, the TCR libraries were built with molecular barcoding that relied on unique molecular identifiers. TCRdb took the public reads, trimmed them with fastp at Q25, ran MiXCR for clone calling and kept in-frame beta chains. Rows are combined by CDR3 protein, so each entry shows the most common genes and DNA. The sample profile shows 90,000 to 150,000 distinct CDR3 sequences; 20% to 25% of them were found once. The ten top clones hold under 12% of the sample.

The sequencing here drew on PBMCs, mostly from graft donor cells, taken 180 days after TCRalphabeta/CD19-depleted stem cell transplant. Here the chain combines TRBV5-1 and TRBJ2-1; 14 nucleotides in the junction match TRBD2. The clonotype originates from a male patient under 10 years old who had a stem cell transplant for chronic granulomatous disease, so the T cells may come from the graft donor. CDR3 reads: CASSGLAGGHNEQFF. In nucleotide form, the sequence is TGCGCCAGCAGCGGACTAGCGGGAGGCCACAATGAGCAGTTCTTC.